This T cell receptor (beta chain) was identified in a study of Ad26.COV2.S vaccination and SARS-CoV-2 variants. TCRdb's copy holds only in-frame clones and misses some; the assay was immunoSEQ multiplex PCR. The data hold about 470,000 clones, with roughly 91% observed a single time. Study conclusions and caveats: It is possible that the TCR breadth and depth analyses underestimated the total T cell responses. Vaccine and placebo recipients had similar non-spike TCR breadth.

Treatment denoted: approximately 18 received Ad26.COV2.S at low or high dose, single or two shots; about five received placebo; per-sample allocation not given. All samples were drawn on day 63, counting from the first vaccine or placebo injection. The CDR3 is 15 amino acids. The germline gives CDR1 LNHDA, CDR2 SQIVND (reference sequence). V shed 8 bases and J 3 bases; nucleotides not matched to a gene: 6. Of note for this clone: As yet, its antigen is unknown.

Sequenced here: peripheral blood, sampled in a trial of Ad26.COV2.S vaccine versus placebo. The origin of this receptor is a person aged 18 to 59 who received the Ad26.COV2.S COVID-19 vaccine or a placebo. The V and J genes are TRBV19 and TRBJ2-3; 12 bases line up with TRBD2. The CDR3 reads CASFGTSGPTDTQYF. In nucleotides, the CDR3 is TGTGCCAGTTTTGGGACTAGCGGGCCTACAGATACGCAGTATTTT. Looking up the rest from reference TRBV19 and TRBJ2-3 gives the full variable domain: DGGITQSPKYLFRKEGQNVTLSCEQNLNHDAMYWYRQDPGQGLRLIYYSQIVNDFQKGDIAEGYSVSREKKESFPLTVTSAQKNPTAFYLCASFGTSGPTDTQYFGPGTRLTVL.